This TCR beta chain was sequenced for a study of CD8 T cells in ankylosing spondylitis. Study-wide results and caveats: A TCR beta motif made of fewer than ten highly homologous variants seemed typical of ankylosing spondylitis blood. There was reportedly significant enrichment of clones that were disease-linked in matched ankylosing spondylitis synovial fluid. Earlier literature documents some of the motif variants in reactive arthritis synovial fluid and blood. Disease-linked clones were CD8+ and relatively rare in peripheral blood.

Trimming shortened V by 4 bases and J by 7 bases, and 14 bases separated the two germline ends. CDR1 and CDR2 (germline): SGHNT, YYREEE (reference sequence). The CDR3 extends over 13 amino acids. TCRdb passed the 5' RACE reads through MiXCR, listing each CDR3 protein once. This sample yields over 150,000 distinct CDR3 sequences, of which about 18% are seen a single time; about 4.3% belongs to the top ten. Many counts were recorded for this clonotype. What it recognizes is unknown. The TCR originated in a male donor aged 10-30 years with ankylosing spondylitis or in good health (not recorded which). Sample: blood, either unsorted or a sorted T cell fraction (not recorded which). V gene TRBV5-4 combines with J gene TRBJ2-5; D not resolved. CDR3 in DNA: TGTGCCAGCAGCGTGGTCGGGCTTGGGACCCAGTACTTC. This encodes CASSVVGLGTQYF.